These T cell receptor beta chains were read from a single sample in a study of control samples from healthy donors and cancer patients. Clones were sequenced by immunoSEQ multiplex PCR, and TCRdb holds only the in-frame ones, with some missing. This sample carries under 200,000 clones, 90% to 95% of them seen once, and the ten largest clones take around 15%. The specimen was PBMCs. The origin of the receptors is a man aged 60-69 years with colorectal cancer. Both conserved end residues are part of each CDR3. A D gene is named only where the DNA matches it firmly. The size entry is marked missing in some rows and otherwise reads once, few, many or a size class.

v_call	cdr3_length	j_call	clone_size	d_call	cdr3_nt	cdr3_aa
TRBV7-9	12	TRBJ1-4	NA	NA	TGTGCCAGCAGCCGTACGACCGAAAAACTGTTTTTT	CASSRTTEKLFF
TRBV12-2	14	TRBJ2-7	NA	NA	TGTGCAAGGCAAAAGCGGGGGGGTTCGTACGAGCAGTACTTC	CARQKRGGSYEQYF
TRBV28	14	TRBJ2-7	NA	NA	TGTGCCAGCTCCCCTCCCACAGGCCCCACGGAGCAGTACTTC	CASSPPTGPTEQYF
TRBV7-9	13	TRBJ1-2	once	NA	TGTGCCAGCAGCTTAGGGGGTATCTATGGCTACACCTTC	CASSLGGIYGYTF
TRBV28	15	TRBJ1-3	once	NA	TGTGCCAGCAGTTTTGGGGCAGGGACTGGAAACACCATATATTTT	CASSFGAGTGNTIYF
TRBV6-5	14	TRBJ2-7	NA	TRBD2	TGTGCCAGCGGTCGGGGGGGGCCCTACTACGAGCAGTACTTC	CASGRGGPYYEQYF
TRBV3-1/TRBV3-2	15	TRBJ2-5	NA	NA	TGTGCCAGCAGCCAAGACATGGGGGATATGGAGACCCAGTACTTC	CASSQDMGDMETQYF
TRBV7-9	13	TRBJ1-2	NA	NA	TGTGCCAGCAGCTTTCCGGACACGGGGGGCTACACCTTC	CASSFPDTGGYTF
TRBV9	17	TRBJ2-3	NA	TRBD2	TGTGCCAGCAGCGTAGGACTAGCGGGGGCCCTCACAGATACGCAGTATTTT	CASSVGLAGALTDTQYF
TRBV19	15	TRBJ2-3	NA	TRBD1	TGTGCCAGTACCCCCGGGACAGCTAGCACAGATACGCAGTATTTT	CASTPGTASTDTQYF
TRBV4-3	13	TRBJ1-2	NA	TRBD1	TGCGCCAGCAGCCAAGAAGGGACAGTAGGCTACACCTTC	CASSQEGTVGYTF
TRBV7-2	14	TRBJ1-1	NA	TRBD1	TGTGCCAGCAGCCCCCAGGGGGCTAGGACTGAAGCTTTCTTT	CASSPQGARTEAFF
TRBV6-5	15	TRBJ1-1	NA	TRBD1	TGTGCCAGCGCCCGGGGGGACAGCCGGAACACTGAAGCTTTCTTT	CASARGDSRNTEAFF
TRBV19	14	TRBJ2-2	NA	NA	TGTGCCAGTAGTCCCGAGGCGAACACCGGGGAGCTGTTTTTT	CASSPEANTGELFF
TRBV12-3/TRBV12-4	13	TRBJ1-2	NA	NA	TGTGCCAGCAGCCCGGACAAGATCTATGGCTACACCTTC	CASSPDKIYGYTF
TRBV5-4	13	TRBJ1-2	NA	NA	TGTGCCAGCAGCTTGGCCTACTCTGAGGGCTACACCTTC	CASSLAYSEGYTF
TRBV28	16	TRBJ2-7	NA	TRBD2	TGTGCCAGCAGTTCTCCCCCAGCGGGGGTCCTTTACGAGCAGTACTTC	CASSSPPAGVLYEQYF
TRBV18	17	TRBJ1-3	NA	NA	TGTGCCAGCTCACCGGACCAGGCCCGGACAGCTGGAAACACCATATATTTT	CASSPDQARTAGNTIYF
TRBV13	12	TRBJ1-2	NA	TRBD1	TGTGCCAGCAGCTCTTGGTTGGGACAGGGTACCTTC	CASSSWLGQGTF
TRBV11-2	16	TRBJ2-5	NA	TRBD2	TGTGCCAGCAGCTTAGGTCTAGCGGGGGGAGGGGAGACCCAGTACTTC	CASSLGLAGGGETQYF
TRBV7-8	15	TRBJ1-2	NA	NA	TGTGCCAGCAGCAACCGGGACGCCCCTAACTATGGCTACACCTTC	CASSNRDAPNYGYTF
TRBV10-1	15	TRBJ1-1	NA	NA	TGCGCCAGCAGTGAGTCCCAGGGAGGGTTCACTGAAGCTTTCTTT	CASSESQGGFTEAFF
TRBV5-1	13	TRBJ1-2	NA	TRBD1	TGCGCCAGCAGCGAGGGGACAGGGGATGGCTACACCTTC	CASSEGTGDGYTF
TRBV6-1	13	TRBJ1-1	NA	TRBD1	TGTGCCAGCAGTCCCACAGGGGGCACTGAAGCTTTCTTT	CASSPTGGTEAFF
TRBV4-1	15	TRBJ1-6	NA	NA	TGCGCCAGCAGCCAAGCGGAGCAGTATAATTCACCCCTCCACTTT	CASSQAEQYNSPLHF
TRBV12-3/TRBV12-4	13	TRBJ1-5	NA	NA	TGTGCCAGTGGAGGGGATAGCAATCAGCCCCAGCATTTT	CASGGDSNQPQHF
TRBV19	17	TRBJ2-5	NA	TRBD1	TGTGCCAGTAGCCCCTTCTCGGGGGGACAGGGAGCACGGACCCAGTACTTC	CASSPFSGGQGARTQYF
TRBV6-5	11	TRBJ1-3	NA	TRBD1	TGTGCCAGTCACAGGGGGAACACCATATATTTT	CASHRGNTIYF
TRBV7-6	16	TRBJ2-3	once	TRBD1	TGTGCCAGCAGCTCGAGGACAGGAACTAGCACAGATACGCAGTATTTT	CASSSRTGTSTDTQYF
TRBV7-9	15	TRBJ2-7	NA	NA	TGTGCCAGCAGCTTAGTGGGAGAGGGAGGCTACGAGCAGTACTTC	CASSLVGEGGYEQYF
TRBV7-2	14	TRBJ1-2	NA	NA	TGTGCCAGCAGCTTAGCCGGGGGTAACTATGGCTACACCTTC	CASSLAGGNYGYTF
TRBV5-1	16	TRBJ1-6	NA	NA	TGCGCCAGCAGCTTGAAGTCTCCGGGCAATAATTCACCCCTCCACTTT	CASSLKSPGNNSPLHF
TRBV7-9	14	TRBJ1-3	NA	NA	TGTGCCAGCAGCTCGGCGTTAGTGGGAAACACCATATATTTT	CASSSALVGNTIYF
TRBV19	19	TRBJ2-1	NA	NA	TGTGCCAGTAGTATGAGGGGGGCTACGGCTAGCGGCTCCTACAATGAGCAGTTCTTC	CASSMRGATASGSYNEQFF
TRBV7-2	16	TRBJ1-3	NA	TRBD1	TGTGCCAGCAGCCTGGCTGGGACAGCCAGAGGAAACACCATATATTTT	CASSLAGTARGNTIYF
TRBV19	13	TRBJ2-1	NA	NA	TGTGCCAGTAGTTACGTCAGTCAGCATGAGCAGTTCTTC	CASSYVSQHEQFF
TRBV30	13	TRBJ1-3	once	NA	TGTGCCTGGAGCCCGGGCCAGCCAGACACCATATATTTT	CAWSPGQPDTIYF
TRBV6-5	13	TRBJ1-2	NA	TRBD1	TGTGCCAGCAGACAGACAGGGGGCTTTGGCTACACCTTC	CASRQTGGFGYTF
TRBV27	15	TRBJ2-7	NA	NA	TGTGCCAGCAGTTTAGACCCCGGGGGCTCCTACGAGCAGTACTTC	CASSLDPGGSYEQYF
TRBV6-2/TRBV6-3	14	TRBJ2-1	NA	NA	TGTGCCAGCAGTTACTCGAGCAGGCAAGATGAGCAGTTCTTC	CASSYSSRQDEQFF
TRBV5-6	15	TRBJ2-7	NA	NA	TGTGCCAGCAGCTTGCCGGGGGCGAGCTCCTACGAGCAGTACTTC	CASSLPGASSYEQYF
TRBV3-1/TRBV3-2	16	TRBJ2-7	NA	TRBD2	TGTGCCAGCAGCCCGACTTCGGGGGGGAGCTCCTACGAGCAGTACTTC	CASSPTSGGSSYEQYF
TRBV28	12	TRBJ2-2	NA	NA	TGTGCCAGCATAGGGGGTACCGGGGAGCTGTTTTTT	CASIGGTGELFF
TRBV9	15	TRBJ1-2	few	NA	TGTGCCAGCAGCCTTCCGGGGGGCCTACCTTCTGGCTACACCTTC	CASSLPGGLPSGYTF
TRBV3-1/TRBV3-2	14	TRBJ1-3	NA	TRBD1	TGTGCCAGCAGCCAATTACAGGGGTCCGACACCATATATTTT	CASSQLQGSDTIYF
TRBV10-2	11	TRBJ1-2	once	NA	TGCGCCAGCAGGGACAGTGGGGGCTACACCTTC	CASRDSGGYTF
TRBV27	15	TRBJ2-5	NA	NA	TGTGCCAGCAGCCAAACCAGGGTCCTCCAAGAGACCCAGTACTTC	CASSQTRVLQETQYF
TRBV2	10	TRBJ2-5	NA	NA	TGTGCCAGCAGTGACCCGACTGTCTACTTC	CASSDPTVYF
TRBV6-5	15	TRBJ1-1	NA	NA	TGTGCCAGCAGTTACTCGGTTGGTGCCTTCACTGAAGCTTTCTTT	CASSYSVGAFTEAFF
TRBV9	14	TRBJ2-5	NA	NA	TGTGCCAGCAGCGTAGGTTTCACCCAAGAGACCCAGTACTTC	CASSVGFTQETQYF
TRBV19	15	TRBJ1-1	NA	NA	TGTGCCAGTAGAAGGGATATGGTCATGAACACTGAAGCTTTCTTT	CASRRDMVMNTEAFF
TRBV12-2	20	TRBJ2-2	NA	NA	TGTGCAAGTCGCTCAACCATCCCCCCTGGACAGCCCGCGAACACCGGGGAGCTGTTTTTT	CASRSTIPPGQPANTGELFF
TRBV19	17	TRBJ1-4	NA	NA	TGTGCCAGTAGACATGGAACTACAGGGTCAACTAATGAAAAACTGTTTTTT	CASRHGTTGSTNEKLFF
TRBV5-6	15	TRBJ2-1	NA	NA	TGTGCCAGCAGCTTGGGCGTCTGGGAGCGGAATGAGCAGTTCTTC	CASSLGVWERNEQFF
TRBV2	12	TRBJ2-3	NA	NA	TGTGCCAGCACGCGGGCCACAGATACGCAGTATTTT	CASTRATDTQYF
TRBV30	12	TRBJ2-7	NA	TRBD1	TGTGCCTGGAGCGCCACAGGGGATGAGCAGTACTTC	CAWSATGDEQYF
TRBV27	14	TRBJ2-3	NA	NA	TGTGCCAGCAGACGGGGGGCGAGCACAGATACGCAGTATTTT	CASRRGASTDTQYF
TRBV7-2	14	TRBJ1-5	NA	NA	TGTGCCAGCAGCTTAGAGTCAGGCAATCAGCCCCAGCATTTT	CASSLESGNQPQHF
TRBV28	16	TRBJ2-1	NA	NA	TGTGCCAGCAGCTCCAGACAGAGCTTCTCCTACAATGAGCAGTTCTTC	CASSSRQSFSYNEQFF
TRBV4-3	14	TRBJ1-3	NA	NA	TGCGCCAGCAGCCCGGGGCGCGATGGAAACACCATATATTTT	CASSPGRDGNTIYF